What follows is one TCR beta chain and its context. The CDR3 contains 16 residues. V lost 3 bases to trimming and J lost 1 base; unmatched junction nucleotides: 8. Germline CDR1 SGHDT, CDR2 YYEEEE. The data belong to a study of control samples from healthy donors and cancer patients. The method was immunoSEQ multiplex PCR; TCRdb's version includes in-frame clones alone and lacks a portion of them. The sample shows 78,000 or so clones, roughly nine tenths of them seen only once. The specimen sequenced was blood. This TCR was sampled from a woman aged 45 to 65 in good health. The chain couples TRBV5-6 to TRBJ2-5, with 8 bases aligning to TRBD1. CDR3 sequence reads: CASSSHVQGAQETQYF. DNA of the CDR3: TGTGCCAGCAGCTCCCACGTCCAGGGGGCCCAAGAGACCCAGTACTTC.